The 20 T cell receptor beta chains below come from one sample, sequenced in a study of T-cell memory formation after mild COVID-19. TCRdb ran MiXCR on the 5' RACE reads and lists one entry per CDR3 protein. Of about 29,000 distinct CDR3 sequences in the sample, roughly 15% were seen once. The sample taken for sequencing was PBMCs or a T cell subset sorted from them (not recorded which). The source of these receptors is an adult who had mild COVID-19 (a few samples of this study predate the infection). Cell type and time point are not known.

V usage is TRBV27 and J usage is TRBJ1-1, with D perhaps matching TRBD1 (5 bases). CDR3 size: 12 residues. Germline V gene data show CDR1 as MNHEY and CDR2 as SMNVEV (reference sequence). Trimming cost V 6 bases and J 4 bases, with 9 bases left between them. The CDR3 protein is CASRSGITEAFF. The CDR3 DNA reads TGTGCCAGCAGATCAGGGATCACTGAAGCTTTCTTT.

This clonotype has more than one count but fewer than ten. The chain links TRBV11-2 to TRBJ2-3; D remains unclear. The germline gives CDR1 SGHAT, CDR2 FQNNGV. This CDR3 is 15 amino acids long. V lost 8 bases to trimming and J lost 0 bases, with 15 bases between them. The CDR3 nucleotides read TGTGCCAGCCTACCCCGCGTGGACAGCACAGATACGCAGTATTTT. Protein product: CASLPRVDSTDTQYF.

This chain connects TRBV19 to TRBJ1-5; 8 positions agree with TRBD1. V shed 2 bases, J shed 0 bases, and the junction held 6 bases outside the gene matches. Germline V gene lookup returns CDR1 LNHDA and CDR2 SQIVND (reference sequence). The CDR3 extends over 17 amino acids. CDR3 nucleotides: TGTGCCAGTAGTATATTATCCAGGGGGCATAGCAATCAGCCCCAGCATTTT. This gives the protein CASSILSRGHSNQPQHF.

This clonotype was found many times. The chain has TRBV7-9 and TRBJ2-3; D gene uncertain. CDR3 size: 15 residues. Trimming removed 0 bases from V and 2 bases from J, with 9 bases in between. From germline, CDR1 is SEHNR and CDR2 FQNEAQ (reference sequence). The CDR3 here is CASSLAGPTTDTQYF. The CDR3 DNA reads TGTGCCAGCAGCTTAGCCGGACCAACCACAGATACGCAGTATTTT.

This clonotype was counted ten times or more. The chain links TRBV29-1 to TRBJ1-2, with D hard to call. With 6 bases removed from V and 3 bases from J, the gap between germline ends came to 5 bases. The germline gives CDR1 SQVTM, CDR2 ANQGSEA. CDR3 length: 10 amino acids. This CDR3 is CSVFDYGYTF. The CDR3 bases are TGCAGCGTGTTTGACTATGGCTACACCTTC. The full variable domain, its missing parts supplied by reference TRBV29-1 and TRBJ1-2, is SAVISQKPSRDICQRGTSLTIQCQVDSQVTMMFWYRQQPGQSLTLIATANQGSEATYESGFVIDKFPISRPNLTFSTLTVSNMSPEDSSIYLCSVFDYGYTFGSGTRLTVV.

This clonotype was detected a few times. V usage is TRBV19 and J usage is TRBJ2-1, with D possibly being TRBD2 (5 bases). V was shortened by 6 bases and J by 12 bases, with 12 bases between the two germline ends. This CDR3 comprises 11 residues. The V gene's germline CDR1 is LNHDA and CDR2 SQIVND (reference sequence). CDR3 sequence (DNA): TGTGCCAGTAGCAATACGGGGTCGCAGTTCTTC. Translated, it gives CASSNTGSQFF.

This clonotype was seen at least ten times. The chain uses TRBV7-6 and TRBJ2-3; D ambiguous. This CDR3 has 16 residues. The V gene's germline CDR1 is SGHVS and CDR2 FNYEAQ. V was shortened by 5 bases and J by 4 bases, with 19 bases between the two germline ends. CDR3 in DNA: TGTGCCAGCAGCCCCCGCAGTAACGGTCAGGCAGATACGCAGTATTTT. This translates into CASSPRSNGQADTQYF.

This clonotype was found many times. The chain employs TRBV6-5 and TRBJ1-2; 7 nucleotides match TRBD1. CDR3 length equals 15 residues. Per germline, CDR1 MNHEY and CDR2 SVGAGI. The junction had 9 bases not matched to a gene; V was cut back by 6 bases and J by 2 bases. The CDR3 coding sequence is TGTGCCAGCAGCACGGCCCGACAGGGCAACTATGGCTACACCTTC. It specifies CASSTARQGNYGYTF.

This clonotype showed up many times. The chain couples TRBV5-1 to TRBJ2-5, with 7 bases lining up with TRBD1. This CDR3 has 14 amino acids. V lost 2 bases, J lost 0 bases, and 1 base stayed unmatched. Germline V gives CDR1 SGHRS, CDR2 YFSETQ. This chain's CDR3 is CASSLQGYQETQYF. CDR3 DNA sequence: TGCGCCAGCAGCTTACAGGGGTACCAAGAGACCCAGTACTTC.

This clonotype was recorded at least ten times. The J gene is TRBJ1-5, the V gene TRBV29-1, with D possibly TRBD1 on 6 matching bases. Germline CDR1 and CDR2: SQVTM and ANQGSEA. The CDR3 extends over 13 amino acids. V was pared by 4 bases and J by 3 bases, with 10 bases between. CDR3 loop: CSVAGQPNQPQHF. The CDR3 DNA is TGCAGCGTTGCTGGACAGCCCAATCAGCCCCAGCATTTT.

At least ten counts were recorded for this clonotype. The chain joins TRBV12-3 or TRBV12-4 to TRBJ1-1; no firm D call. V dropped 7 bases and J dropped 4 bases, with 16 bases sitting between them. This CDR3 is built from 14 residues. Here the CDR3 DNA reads TGTGCCAGCATCATCCCCGGACGGACCACTGAAGCTTTCTTT. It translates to CASIIPGRTTEAFF.

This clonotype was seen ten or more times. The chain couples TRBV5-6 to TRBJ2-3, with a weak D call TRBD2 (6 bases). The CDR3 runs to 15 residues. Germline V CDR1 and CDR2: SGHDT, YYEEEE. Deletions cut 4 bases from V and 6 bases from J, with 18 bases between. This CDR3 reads CASSGSSARGDTQYF. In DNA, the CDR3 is TGTGCCAGCAGCGGATCTAGCGCCCGAGGGGATACGCAGTATTTT.

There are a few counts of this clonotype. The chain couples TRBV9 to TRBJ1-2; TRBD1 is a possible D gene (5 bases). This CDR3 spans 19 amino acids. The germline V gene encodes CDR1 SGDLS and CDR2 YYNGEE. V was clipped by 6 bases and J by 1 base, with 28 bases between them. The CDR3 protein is CASTGARDASVDGNYGYTF. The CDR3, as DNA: TGTGCCAGCACCGGGGCCCGGGACGCCTCAGTGGACGGTAACTATGGCTACACCTTC. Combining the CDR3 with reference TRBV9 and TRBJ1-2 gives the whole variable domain DSGVTQTPKHLITATGQRVTLRCSPRSGDLSVYWYQQSLDQGLQFLIQYYNGEERAKGNILERFSAQQFPDLHSELNLSSLELGDSALYFCASTGARDASVDGNYGYTFGSGTRLTVV.

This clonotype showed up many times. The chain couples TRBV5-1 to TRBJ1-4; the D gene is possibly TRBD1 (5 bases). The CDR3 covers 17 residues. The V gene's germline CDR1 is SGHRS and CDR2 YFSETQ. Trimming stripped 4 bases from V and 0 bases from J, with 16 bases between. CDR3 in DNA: TGCGCCAGCAGCGAGGGGACCTCGGGGGCAACTAATGAAAAACTGTTTTTT. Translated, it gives CASSEGTSGATNEKLFF.

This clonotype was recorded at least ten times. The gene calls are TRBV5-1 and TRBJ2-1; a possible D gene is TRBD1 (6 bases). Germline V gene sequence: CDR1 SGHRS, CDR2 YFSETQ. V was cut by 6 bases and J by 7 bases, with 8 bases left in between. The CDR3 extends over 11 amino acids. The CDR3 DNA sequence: TGCGCCAGCAACAGGGCGAATGAGCAGTTCTTC. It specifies CASNRANEQFF.

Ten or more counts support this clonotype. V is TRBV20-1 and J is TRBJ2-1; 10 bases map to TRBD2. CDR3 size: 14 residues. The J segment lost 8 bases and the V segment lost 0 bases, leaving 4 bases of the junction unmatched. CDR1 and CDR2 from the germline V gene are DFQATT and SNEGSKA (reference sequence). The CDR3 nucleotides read TGCAGTGCTAGAGATCAGAGCGGGAGGGATGAGCAGTTCTTC. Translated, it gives CSARDQSGRDEQFF.

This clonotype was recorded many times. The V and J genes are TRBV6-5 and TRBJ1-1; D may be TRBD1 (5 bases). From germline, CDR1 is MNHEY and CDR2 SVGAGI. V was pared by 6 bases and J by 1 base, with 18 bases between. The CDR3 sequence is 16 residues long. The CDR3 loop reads CASRINPGRPNTEAFF. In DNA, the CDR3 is TGTGCCAGCAGAATAAACCCGGGACGGCCGAACACTGAAGCTTTCTTT.

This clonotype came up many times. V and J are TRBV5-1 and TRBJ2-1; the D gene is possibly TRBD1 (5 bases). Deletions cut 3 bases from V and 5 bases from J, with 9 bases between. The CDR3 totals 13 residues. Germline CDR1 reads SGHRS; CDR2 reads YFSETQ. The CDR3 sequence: CASSYGANNEQFF. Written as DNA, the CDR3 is TGCGCCAGCAGCTATGGGGCCAACAATGAGCAGTTCTTC.

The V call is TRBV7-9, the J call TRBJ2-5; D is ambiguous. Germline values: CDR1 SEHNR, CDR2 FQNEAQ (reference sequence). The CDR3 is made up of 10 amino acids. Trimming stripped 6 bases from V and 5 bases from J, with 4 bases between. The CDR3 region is CASSRETQYF. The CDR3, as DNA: TGTGCCAGCAGTCGGGAGACCCAGTACTTC.

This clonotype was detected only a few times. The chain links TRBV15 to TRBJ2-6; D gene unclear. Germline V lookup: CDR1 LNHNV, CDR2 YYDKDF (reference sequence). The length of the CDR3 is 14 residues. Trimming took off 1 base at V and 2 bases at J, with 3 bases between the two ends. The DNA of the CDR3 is TGTGCCACCAGCAGAGGTACTGGGGCCAACGTCCTGACTTTC. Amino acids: CATSRGTGANVLTF.